The sequence of this TCR beta chain was determined in a study of blood T cell repertoires in COVID-19. This CDR3 has 15 amino acids. In germline, CDR1 is ENHRY, CDR2 SYGVKD. Losses at the gene ends were 0 bases for V and 4 bases for J; bases not matched to a gene: 3. Libraries were prepared by immunoSEQ multiplex PCR; TCRdb keeps only in-frame clonotypes and omits some of them. The table shows approximately 90,000 clones, with 80% to 85% occurring only once. This chain uses TRBV10-3 with TRBJ1-2; 9 positions agree with TRBD1. Specimen: peripheral blood. This sequence originates from a woman of 80 years or more with active or convalescent COVID-19. DNA of the CDR3: TGTGCCATCAGTGAGTCGGGACAGGGCGGCTATGGCTACACCTTC. The encoded protein is CAISESGQGGYGYTF.